This T cell receptor beta chain is drawn from a study of post-analysis software for immune sequencing data. A remark on this clonotype: As yet, its antigen is unknown.

General study results and limits: Controls' normalized Chao1 diversity significantly exceeded that of multiple sclerosis patients. Relative to controls, patients had a few TRBV segments at higher frequency, with TRBV5-6, TRBV5-1 and TRBV20-1 among these.

Germline-derived CDR1 and CDR2 are SGHRS and YFSETQ. The CDR3 totals 15 residues. The V gene end was trimmed by 4 bases and the J gene end by 4 bases; junction bases not matched to a gene: 7. Carried by the TCR beta cDNA libraries were unique molecular identifiers. TCRdb re-derived calls from the PCR reads in MiXCR, one entry per CDR3 protein. The sample lists approximately 770,000 distinct CDR3 sequences, 40% to 55% occurring once. This chain joins TRBV5-1 and TRBJ2-3; 9 bases match TRBD1. The sample taken for sequencing was blood. The source is a girl aged 10 to 17 with multiple sclerosis. CDR3 in amino acids: CASSKDRGPPDTQYF. CDR3 nucleotides: TGCGCCAGCAGCAAGGACAGGGGACCGCCAGATACGCAGTATTTT.